The 25 T cell receptor beta chains below come from one sample, sequenced in a study of T cell repertoires in cytomegalovirus infection. TCRdb reprocessed the reads via MiXCR and lists one record per CDR3 protein. The repertoire includes approximately 150,000 distinct CDR3 sequences, approximately 17% of them detected once, and 15% to 20% sits in the top ten. The sample comprised CD8+ T cells from PBMCs. Receptors were obtained from a human donor in good health (CMV status not recorded). Some clones in this sample may be carry-over from other donors' samples.

The V gene is TRBV6-2 or TRBV6-3, the J gene TRBJ2-2; 10 positions agree with TRBD1. Germline-derived CDR1 and CDR2 are MNHEY and SVGEGT. V lost 4 bases, J lost 4 bases, and 9 bases stayed unmatched. CDR3 length: 17 amino acids. The CDR3 reads CASSFTPGQGFTGELFF. CDR3 sequence (DNA): TGTGCCAGCAGTTTTACGCCGGGACAGGGGTTCACCGGGGAGCTGTTTTTT.

The chain uses TRBV20-1 and TRBJ2-1; TRBD2 agrees at 10 bases. V dropped 6 bases and J dropped 8; count of bases not matched to a gene: 13. The CDR3 has 15 residues. Per germline, CDR1 DFQATT and CDR2 SNEGSKA (reference sequence). CDR3 sequence (DNA): TGCAGTGCCAACGCTGGGACTAGCGATGGTGATGAGCAGTTCTTC. Translating gives CSANAGTSDGDEQFF.

The chain employs TRBV7-6 and TRBJ1-1; 8 bases align to TRBD1. With V trimmed by 6 bases and J by 1 base, 7 bases remained unmatched. This CDR3 region has 15 residues. Looked up from germline, CDR1 is SGHVS and CDR2 is FNYEAQ. CDR3 sequence: CASSYGGTGNTEAFF. CDR3 DNA sequence: TGTGCCAGCAGTTACGGGGGGACAGGGAACACTGAAGCTTTCTTT.

This clonotype was observed many times. The gene calls are TRBV6-2 or TRBV6-3 and TRBJ2-7, with D possibly matching TRBD2 (6 bases). This CDR3 is 16 amino acids long. The V gene's germline CDR1 is MNHEY and CDR2 SVGEGT. Between the trimmed V and J ends, which lost 2 bases and 3 bases, there was a span of 17 bases. The CDR3 bases are TGTGCCAGCAGTTACGACGGGGCAGGGAGGAACTACGAGCAGTACTTC. Protein sequence: CASSYDGAGRNYEQYF.

This clonotype has more than one count but fewer than ten. The chain links TRBV7-2 to TRBJ2-7; D gene ambiguous. V lost 5 bases, J lost 0 bases, and 11 bases lay in between. There are 14 residues in the CDR3. Germline CDR1 is SGHTA and CDR2 is FQGNSA. The CDR3 sequence is CASSAWISSYEQYF. The CDR3 DNA reads TGTGCCAGCAGCGCGTGGATTAGCTCCTACGAGCAGTACTTC.

The chain couples TRBV28 to TRBJ2-7; 8 bases fit TRBD1. The germline V gene encodes CDR1 MDHEN and CDR2 SYDVKM. This CDR3 is 13 amino acids long. The junction had 6 bases not matched to a gene; V was cut back by 7 bases and J by 4 bases. CDR3 in DNA: TGTGCCAGCAACGGGGACAGGAGGTACGAGCAGTACTTC. It is translated as CASNGDRRYEQYF. Full variable domain (remainder filled in from reference TRBV28 and TRBJ2-7): DVKVTQSSRYLVKRTGEKVFLECVQDMDHENMFWYRQDPGLGLRLIYFSYDVKMKEKGDIPEGYSVSREKKERFSLILESASTNQTSMYLCASNGDRRYEQYFGPGTRLTVT.

The CDR3 nucleotides are TGTGCCAGCAGCCCCGGGACTAACACCGGGGAGCTGTTTTTT. Translating gives CASSPGTNTGELFF. V usage is TRBV5-5 and J usage is TRBJ2-2; TRBD2 is a possible D gene (6 bases). The V end lost 4 bases, the J end lost 2 bases, and 9 bases lay between the germline ends. The CDR3 loop spans 14 amino acids. Germline CDR1 SGHKS, CDR2 YYEKEE (reference sequence).

This clonotype was seen a few times. The chain employs TRBV20-1 and TRBJ1-1, with D hard to call. The CDR3 runs 15 residues. Germline lookup yields CDR1 DFQATT and CDR2 SNEGSKA (reference sequence). Trimming removed 0 bases from V and 5 bases from J, with 16 bases in between. CDR3 amino acids: CSARELARLETEAFF. For the CDR3, the DNA is TGCAGTGCTAGAGAGTTGGCCAGGTTGGAGACTGAAGCTTTCTTT.

This clonotype has ten or more counts. The rearrangement links TRBV7-6 to TRBJ1-1; unclear D gene. Trimming cost V 4 bases and J 4 bases, with 10 bases left between them. Germline lookup yields CDR1 SGHVS and CDR2 FNYEAQ. The CDR3 loop spans 13 amino acids. CDR3 in DNA: TGTGCCAGCAGCTACCTAAAGGGCACTGAAGCTTTCTTT. Residues: CASSYLKGTEAFF. The variable domain in full, completed from reference TRBV7-6 and TRBJ1-1, reads GAGVSQSPRYKVTKRGQDVALRCDPISGHVSLYWYRQALGQGPEFLTYFNYEAQQDKSGLPNDRFSAERPEGSISTLTIQRTEQRDSAMYRCASSYLKGTEAFFGQGTRLTVV.

This clonotype appeared a few times. The chain combines TRBV7-2 with TRBJ2-5; no reliable D call. This CDR3 region has 14 residues. Germline CDR1 is SGHTA and CDR2 is FQGNSA. V was clipped by 5 bases and J by 1 base, with 11 bases between them. The CDR3 reads CASSTAGFQETQYF. CDR3 DNA: TGTGCCAGCAGCACCGCAGGATTCCAAGAGACCCAGTACTTC.

This clonotype was counted between two and nine times. The chain couples TRBV7-8 to TRBJ2-1; perhaps TRBD1 as D (6 bases). Trimming took 4 bases from V and 15 from J, leaving 16 bases between them. In germline, CDR1 is SGHVS, CDR2 FQNEAQ. The CDR3 contains 12 residues. In DNA, the CDR3 is TGTGCCAGCAGCTCAGACAGGTTGTCGGCGTTCTTC. Translated, it gives CASSSDRLSAFF.

This chain joins TRBV20-1 and TRBJ2-1; weak D call: TRBD2 (6 bases). The CDR3 spans 16 residues. V was pared by 2 bases and J by 0 bases, with 14 bases between. Per the germline V gene, CDR1 is DFQATT and CDR2 is SNEGSKA (reference sequence). This chain's CDR3 is CSARHPGGSSYNEQFF. DNA for the CDR3: TGCAGTGCTAGACACCCCGGGGGAAGCTCCTACAATGAGCAGTTCTTC.

The CDR3 DNA is TGTGCCAGCACCACGACTAGCGGCGGCGGGGAGACCCAGTACTTC. Its translation: CASTTTSGGGETQYF. The chain combines TRBV7-2 with TRBJ2-5; 9 nucleotides match TRBD2. V shed 7 bases, J shed 5 bases, and the junction held 11 bases outside the gene matches. The CDR3 has 15 residues. The germline CDR1 and CDR2 sequences are SGHTA and FQGNSA.

This chain uses TRBV7-9 with TRBJ2-3, with D uncertain. Germline V lookup: CDR1 SEHNR, CDR2 FQNEAQ (reference sequence). The V and J ends lost 3 bases and 4 bases respectively, with 11 bases between them. The CDR3 loop spans 14 amino acids. In DNA, the CDR3 is TGTGCCAGCAGCTTTAACCCCGCTGCAGATACGCAGTATTTT. Protein: CASSFNPAADTQYF.

This clonotype was counted a few times. The chain employs TRBV7-6 and TRBJ1-3; 7 bases match TRBD1. Germline values: CDR1 SGHVS, CDR2 FNYEAQ. Trimming took 5 bases from V and 0 from J; bases not matched to a gene: 4. This CDR3 spans 15 amino acids. The CDR3 bases are TGTGCCAGCAGCCAGGGGGTGGGCTCTGGAAACACCATATATTTT. Translating gives CASSQGVGSGNTIYF.

This clonotype has just a few counts. J is TRBJ1-2 and V is TRBV9, with 8 bases fitting TRBD1. This CDR3 is 13 amino acids long. Trimming removed 5 bases from V and 7 bases from J; junction bases left unmatched: 7. The germline CDR1 and CDR2 sequences are SGDLS and YYNGEE. The DNA for the CDR3 is TGTGCCAGCAGGATTCGGACAGGGAGTGGCTACACCTTC. Amino acid sequence: CASRIRTGSGYTF.

The rearrangement uses TRBV2 and TRBJ2-7; D remains ambiguous. The CDR3 runs 13 residues. Deletions cut 3 bases from V and 4 bases from J, with 10 bases between. The germline gives CDR1 SNHLY, CDR2 FYNNEI. Written as DNA, the CDR3 is TGTGCCAGCAGTGAGAGGCTAACTTACGAGCAGTACTTC. Amino acids: CASSERLTYEQYF.

The chain employs TRBV4-2 and TRBJ1-2; no reliable D call. CDR1 and CDR2 (germline): LGHNA, YNFKEQ. The CDR3 is 17 amino acids. The V end was cut by 0 bases, the J end by 3 bases, with 17 bases between. DNA for the CDR3: TGTGCCAGCAGCCAAGATCTTAGAATTTGGGTGGACTATGGCTACACCTTC. As protein: CASSQDLRIWVDYGYTF.

The V gene is TRBV6-6, the J gene TRBJ2-2; 7 bases are shared with TRBD1. V lost 4 bases and J lost 8; bases outside the gene matches: 10. CDR1 and CDR2 (germline): MNHNY, SVGAGI (reference sequence). The CDR3 is 15 amino acids. Here the CDR3 reads CASSFGQGVSGELFF. In DNA form, the CDR3 reads TGTGCCAGCAGTTTCGGGCAGGGGGTTTCAGGGGAGCTGTTTTTT.

This rearrangement joins TRBV28 to TRBJ2-3, with TRBD2 identical over 15 bases. V lost 5 bases to trimming and J lost 5 bases; unmatched junction nucleotides: 5. The CDR3 is 16 amino acids. CDR1 and CDR2 from the germline V gene are MDHEN and SYDVKM. The CDR3 DNA sequence: TGTGCCAGCAGTCCTGGACTAGCGGGAGGGTTAGATACGCAGTATTTT. This encodes CASSPGLAGGLDTQYF.

This clonotype was seen more than once but under ten times. The chain recombines TRBV10-3 with TRBJ2-6, with D perhaps matching TRBD1 (5 bases). V shed 4 bases and J shed 0 bases, with 13 bases lying between them. Per germline, CDR1 ENHRY and CDR2 SYGVKD. The CDR3 has 17 amino acids. In DNA form, the CDR3 reads TGTGCCATCAGTGCAAAGGACACCAGCTCTGGGGCCAACGTCCTGACTTTC. Translating it yields CAISAKDTSSGANVLTF.

The chain couples TRBV6-5 to TRBJ2-5, with D possibly called TRBD1 or TRBD2 (5 bases each). With 0 bases removed from V and 1 base from J, the gap between germline ends came to 12 bases. Germline CDR1 reads MNHEY; CDR2 reads SVGAGI. The CDR3 covers 16 residues. As DNA, the CDR3 is TGTGCCAGCAGTTACTCGCCGGCCGGGACCCAAGAGACCCAGTACTTC. This gives the protein CASSYSPAGTQETQYF.

This clonotype was counted between two and nine times. This rearrangement joins TRBV20-1 to TRBJ2-1; TRBD1 might be the D (5 bases). The germline V gene has CDR1 DFQATT and CDR2 SNEGSKA (reference sequence). The V end was cut by 0 bases, the J end by 1 base, with 16 bases between. This CDR3 is 17 amino acids long. CDR3 in DNA: TGCAGTGCTAGAGATCGTACAGGATTTGGGTCCTACAATGAGCAGTTCTTC. As protein: CSARDRTGFGSYNEQFF.

This clonotype came up a few times. The chain joins TRBV7-9 to TRBJ2-7, with 11 bases identical to TRBD2. V gave up 1 base and J gave up 5 bases; unmatched junction bases: 7. Germline values: CDR1 SEHNR, CDR2 FQNEAQ (reference sequence). The CDR3 loop spans 16 amino acids. The CDR3 reads CASSLGTSGSRHEQYF. CDR3 bases: TGTGCCAGCAGCTTAGGGACTAGCGGGTCTCGGCACGAGCAGTACTTC.

The chain joins TRBV28 to TRBJ2-5; no clear D gene. This CDR3 is 12 amino acids long. V dropped 7 bases and J dropped 0 bases, with 6 bases sitting between them. Germline V gives CDR1 MDHEN, CDR2 SYDVKM. For the CDR3, the DNA is TGTGCCAGCACTACTGACCAAGAGACCCAGTACTTC. Encoded protein: CASTTDQETQYF.